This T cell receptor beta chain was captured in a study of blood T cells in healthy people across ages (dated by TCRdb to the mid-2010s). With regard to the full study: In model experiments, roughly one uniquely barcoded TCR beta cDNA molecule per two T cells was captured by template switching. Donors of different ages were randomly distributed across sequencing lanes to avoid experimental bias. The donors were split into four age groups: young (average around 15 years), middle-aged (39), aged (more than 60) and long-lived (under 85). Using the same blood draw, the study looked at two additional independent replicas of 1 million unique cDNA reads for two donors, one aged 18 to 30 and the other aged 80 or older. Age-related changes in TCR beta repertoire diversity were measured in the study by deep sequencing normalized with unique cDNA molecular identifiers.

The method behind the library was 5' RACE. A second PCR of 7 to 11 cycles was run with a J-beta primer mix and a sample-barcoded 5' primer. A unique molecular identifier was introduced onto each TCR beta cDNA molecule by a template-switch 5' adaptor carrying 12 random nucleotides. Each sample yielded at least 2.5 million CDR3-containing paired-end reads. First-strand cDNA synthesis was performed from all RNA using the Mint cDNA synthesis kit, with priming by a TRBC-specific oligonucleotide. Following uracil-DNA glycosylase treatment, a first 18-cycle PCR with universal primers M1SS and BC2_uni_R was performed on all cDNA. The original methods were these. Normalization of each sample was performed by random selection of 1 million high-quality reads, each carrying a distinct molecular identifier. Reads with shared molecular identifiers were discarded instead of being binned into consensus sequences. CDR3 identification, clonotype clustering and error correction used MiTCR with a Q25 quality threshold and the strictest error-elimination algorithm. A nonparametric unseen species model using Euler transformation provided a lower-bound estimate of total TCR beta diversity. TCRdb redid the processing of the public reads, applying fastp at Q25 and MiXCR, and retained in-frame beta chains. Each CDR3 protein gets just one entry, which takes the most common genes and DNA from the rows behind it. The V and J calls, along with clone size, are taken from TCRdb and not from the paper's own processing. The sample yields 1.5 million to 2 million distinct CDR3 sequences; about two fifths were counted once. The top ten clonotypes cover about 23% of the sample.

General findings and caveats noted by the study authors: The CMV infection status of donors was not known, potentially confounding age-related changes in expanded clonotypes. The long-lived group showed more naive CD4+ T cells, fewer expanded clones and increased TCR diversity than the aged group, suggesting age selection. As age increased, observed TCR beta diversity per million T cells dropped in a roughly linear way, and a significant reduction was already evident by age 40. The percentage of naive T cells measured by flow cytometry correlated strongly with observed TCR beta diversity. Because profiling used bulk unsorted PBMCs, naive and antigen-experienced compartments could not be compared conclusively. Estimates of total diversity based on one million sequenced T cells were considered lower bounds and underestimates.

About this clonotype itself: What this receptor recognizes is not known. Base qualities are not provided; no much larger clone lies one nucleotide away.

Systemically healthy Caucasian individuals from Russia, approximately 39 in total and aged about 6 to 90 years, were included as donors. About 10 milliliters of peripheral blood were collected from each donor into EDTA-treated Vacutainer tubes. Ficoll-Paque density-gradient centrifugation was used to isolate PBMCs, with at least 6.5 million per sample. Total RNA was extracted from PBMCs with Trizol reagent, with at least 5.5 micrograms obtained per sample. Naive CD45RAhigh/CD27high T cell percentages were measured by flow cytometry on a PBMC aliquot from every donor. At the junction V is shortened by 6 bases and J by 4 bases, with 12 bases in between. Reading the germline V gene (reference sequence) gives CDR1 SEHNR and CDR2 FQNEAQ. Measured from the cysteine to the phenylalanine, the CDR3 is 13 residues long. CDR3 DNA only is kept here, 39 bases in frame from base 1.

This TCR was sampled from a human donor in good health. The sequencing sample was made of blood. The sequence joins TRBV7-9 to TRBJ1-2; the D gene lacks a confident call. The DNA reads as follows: TGTGCCAGCAGTTCATCCCGGGCCTATGGCTACACCTTC. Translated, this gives CASSSSRAYGYTF.